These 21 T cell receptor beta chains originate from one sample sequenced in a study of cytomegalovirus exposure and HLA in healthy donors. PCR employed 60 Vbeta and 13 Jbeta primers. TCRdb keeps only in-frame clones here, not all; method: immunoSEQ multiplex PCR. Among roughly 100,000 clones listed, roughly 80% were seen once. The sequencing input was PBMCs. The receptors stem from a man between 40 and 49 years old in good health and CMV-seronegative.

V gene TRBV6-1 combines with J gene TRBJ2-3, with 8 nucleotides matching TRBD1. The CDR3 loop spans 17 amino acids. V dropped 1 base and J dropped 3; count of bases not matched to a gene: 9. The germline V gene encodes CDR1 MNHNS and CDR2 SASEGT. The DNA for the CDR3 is TGTGCCAGCAGTGAAGTTCAGGGGGCGGGCCTGACAGATACGCAGTATTTT. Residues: CASSEVQGAGLTDTQYF.

CDR3 sequence: CASSLKYYEQYF. The CDR3 DNA follows: TGTGCCAGCAGCTTGAAATACTACGAGCAGTACTTC. The V gene is TRBV7-9, the J gene TRBJ2-5; D remains ambiguous. The J call may not be correct, given that the DNA end is closer to TRBJ2-7. Germline V gene lookup returns CDR1 SEHNR and CDR2 FQNEAQ (reference sequence). The CDR3 extends over 12 amino acids.

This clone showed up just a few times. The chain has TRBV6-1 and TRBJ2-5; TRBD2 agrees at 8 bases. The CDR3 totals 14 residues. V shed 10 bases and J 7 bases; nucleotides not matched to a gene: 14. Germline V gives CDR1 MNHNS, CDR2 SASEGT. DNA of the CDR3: TGTGCCACTCGGGGGGGTCCCCATAGGGGGACCCAGTACTTC. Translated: CATRGGPHRGTQYF.

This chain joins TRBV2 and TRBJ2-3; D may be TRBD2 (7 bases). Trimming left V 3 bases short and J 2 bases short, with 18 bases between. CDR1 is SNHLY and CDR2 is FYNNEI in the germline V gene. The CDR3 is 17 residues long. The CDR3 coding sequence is TGTGCCAGCAGTGACCAGCGCGGGGGCTTCGACACAGATACGCAGTATTTT. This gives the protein CASSDQRGGFDTDTQYF.

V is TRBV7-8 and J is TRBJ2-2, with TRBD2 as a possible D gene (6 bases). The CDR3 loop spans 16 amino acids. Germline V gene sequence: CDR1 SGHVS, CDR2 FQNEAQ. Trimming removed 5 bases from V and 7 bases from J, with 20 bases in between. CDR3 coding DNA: TGTGCCAGCAGCGCCTTGTTATGGGGGGAAGGCGGGGAGCTGTTTTTT. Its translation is CASSALLWGEGGELFF.

The CDR3 region is CAWKAFGLAGGNEQFF. For the CDR3, the DNA is TGTGCCTGGAAAGCCTTTGGACTAGCGGGAGGAAATGAGCAGTTCTTC. The chain joins TRBV30 to TRBJ2-1; 14 bases are shared with TRBD2. The CDR3 length is 16 residues. Germline-derived CDR1 and CDR2 are GTSNPN and SVGIG (reference sequence). With 4 bases clipped from V and 7 bases from J, the junction kept 9 bases outside the gene matches.

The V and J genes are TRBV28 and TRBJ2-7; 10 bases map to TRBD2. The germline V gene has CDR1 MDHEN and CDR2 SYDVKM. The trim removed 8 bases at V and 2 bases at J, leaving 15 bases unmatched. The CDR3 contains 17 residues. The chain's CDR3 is CASLGAASGSSAYEQYF. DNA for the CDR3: TGTGCCAGCCTCGGCGCGGCTAGCGGGAGTTCCGCCTACGAGCAGTACTTC.

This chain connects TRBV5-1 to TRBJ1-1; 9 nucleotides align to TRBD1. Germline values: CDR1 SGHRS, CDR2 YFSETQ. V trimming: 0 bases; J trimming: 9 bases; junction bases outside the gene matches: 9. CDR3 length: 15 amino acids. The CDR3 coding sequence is TGCGCCAGCAGCTTGGGTTCGACAGGGGGTGGGAAAGCTTTCTTT. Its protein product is CASSLGSTGGGKAFF.

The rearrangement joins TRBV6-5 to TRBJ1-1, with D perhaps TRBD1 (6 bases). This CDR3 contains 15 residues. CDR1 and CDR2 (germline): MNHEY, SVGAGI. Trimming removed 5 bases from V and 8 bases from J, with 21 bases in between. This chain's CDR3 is CASSRNRDTGQEAFF. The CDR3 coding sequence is TGTGCCAGCAGTAGAAACCGGGACACGGGGCAGGAAGCTTTCTTT.

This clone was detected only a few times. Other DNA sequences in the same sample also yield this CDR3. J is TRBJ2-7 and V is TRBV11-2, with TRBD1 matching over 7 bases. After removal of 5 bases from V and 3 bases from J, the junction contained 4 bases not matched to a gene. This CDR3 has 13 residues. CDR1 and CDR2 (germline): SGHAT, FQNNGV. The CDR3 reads CASSLNRGYEQYF. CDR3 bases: TGTGCCAGCAGCCTGAACAGGGGCTACGAGCAGTACTTC.

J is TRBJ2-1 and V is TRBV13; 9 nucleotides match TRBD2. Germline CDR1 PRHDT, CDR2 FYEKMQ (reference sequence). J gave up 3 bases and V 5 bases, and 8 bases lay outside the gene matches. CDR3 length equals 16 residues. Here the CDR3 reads CASSRPGTSSYNEQFF. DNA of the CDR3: TGTGCCAGCAGCCGGCCCGGGACTAGCAGCTACAATGAGCAGTTCTTC. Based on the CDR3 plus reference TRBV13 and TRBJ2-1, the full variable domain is AAGVIQSPRHLIKEKRETATLKCYPIPRHDTVYWYQQGPGQDPQFLISFYEKMQSDKGSIPDRFSAQQFSDYHSELNMSSLELGDSALYFCASSRPGTSSYNEQFFGPGTRLTVL.

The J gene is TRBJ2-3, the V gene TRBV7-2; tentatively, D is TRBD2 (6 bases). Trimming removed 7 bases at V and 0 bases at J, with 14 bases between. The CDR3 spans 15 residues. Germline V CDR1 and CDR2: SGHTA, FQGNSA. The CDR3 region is CASTGGGGSTDTQYF. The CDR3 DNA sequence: TGTGCCAGCACCGGGGGTGGTGGTAGCACAGATACGCAGTATTTT.

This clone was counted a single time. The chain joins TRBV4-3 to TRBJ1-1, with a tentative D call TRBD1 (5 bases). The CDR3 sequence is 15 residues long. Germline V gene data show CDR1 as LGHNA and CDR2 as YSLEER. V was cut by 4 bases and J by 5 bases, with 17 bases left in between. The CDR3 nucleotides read TGCGCCAGCAGCCCAACCTGGGGGGGAGGGACTGAAGCTTTCTTT. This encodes CASSPTWGGGTEAFF.

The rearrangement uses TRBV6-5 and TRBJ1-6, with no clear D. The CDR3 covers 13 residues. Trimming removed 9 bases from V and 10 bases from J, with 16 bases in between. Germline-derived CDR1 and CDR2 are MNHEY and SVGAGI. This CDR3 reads CASYRVPGSPLHF. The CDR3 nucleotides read TGTGCCAGTTACCGGGTCCCGGGGTCACCCCTCCACTTT.

In nucleotides, the CDR3 is TGTGCCAGCAGCGTGGGCGATACAAGGGATACGCAGTATTTT. This encodes CASSVGDTRDTQYF. The chain employs TRBV9 and TRBJ2-3, with D hard to call. Per the germline V gene, CDR1 is SGDLS and CDR2 is YYNGEE. This CDR3 has 14 amino acids. Trimming took off 2 bases at V and 6 bases at J, with 13 bases between the two ends.

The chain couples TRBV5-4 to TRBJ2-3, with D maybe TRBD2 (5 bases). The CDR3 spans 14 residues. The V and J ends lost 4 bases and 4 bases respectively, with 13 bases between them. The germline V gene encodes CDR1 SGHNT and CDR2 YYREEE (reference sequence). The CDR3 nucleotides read TGTGCCAGCAGCCCCGGGTTAGCGCCAGATACGCAGTATTTT. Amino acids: CASSPGLAPDTQYF.

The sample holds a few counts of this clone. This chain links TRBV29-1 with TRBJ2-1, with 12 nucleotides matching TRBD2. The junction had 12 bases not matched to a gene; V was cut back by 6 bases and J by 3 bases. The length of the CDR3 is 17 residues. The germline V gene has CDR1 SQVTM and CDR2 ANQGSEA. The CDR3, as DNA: TGCAGCGTCGAAACTAGCGGGGGGCCGATTTACTACAATGAGCAGTTCTTC. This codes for CSVETSGGPIYYNEQFF.

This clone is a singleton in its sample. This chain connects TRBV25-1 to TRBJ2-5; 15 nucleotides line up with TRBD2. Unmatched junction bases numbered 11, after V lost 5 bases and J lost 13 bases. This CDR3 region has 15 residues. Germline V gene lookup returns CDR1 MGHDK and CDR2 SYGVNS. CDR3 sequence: CASSPPGLAGGLGYF. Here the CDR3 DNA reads TGTGCCAGCAGTCCTCCGGGACTAGCGGGGGGACTTGGGTACTTC.

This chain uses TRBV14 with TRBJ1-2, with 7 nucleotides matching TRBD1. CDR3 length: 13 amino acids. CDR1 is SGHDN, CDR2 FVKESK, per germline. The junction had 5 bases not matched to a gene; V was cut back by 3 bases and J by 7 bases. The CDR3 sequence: CASSHDRVSGYTF. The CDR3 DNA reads TGTGCCAGCAGCCACGACAGGGTCTCTGGCTACACCTTC.

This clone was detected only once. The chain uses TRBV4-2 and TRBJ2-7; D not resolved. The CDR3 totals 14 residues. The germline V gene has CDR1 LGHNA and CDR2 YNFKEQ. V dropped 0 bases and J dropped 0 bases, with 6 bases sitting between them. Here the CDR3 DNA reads TGTGCCAGCAGCCAAGAGTACAGCTCCTACGAGCAGTACTTC. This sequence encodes CASSQEYSSYEQYF.

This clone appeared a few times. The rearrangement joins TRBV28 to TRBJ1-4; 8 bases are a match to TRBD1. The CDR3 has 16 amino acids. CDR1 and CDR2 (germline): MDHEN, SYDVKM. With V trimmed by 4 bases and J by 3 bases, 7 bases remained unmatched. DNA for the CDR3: TGTGCCAGCAGTTCCTATAAGACAGGGGCTAATGAAAAACTGTTTTTT. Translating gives CASSSYKTGANEKLFF.